This entry lists 16 T cell receptor beta chains sequenced from one sample in a study of T cell responses to AZD1222 COVID-19 vaccine (dated by TCRdb to the early 2020s). The intended sense of this specimen's time point label: about 28 days (+/-7) after the second vaccine dose. The library was obtained by the immunoSEQ multiplex PCR assay. TCRdb holds this immuneACCESS table with in-frame rearrangements only. Some clones are missing; in checked studies, unresolved V genes explain under half, and the rest has no known cause. This sample has around 150,000 clones in its table, and more than 90% of those were observed once. Jointly, the top ten make up approximately 3.3% of the sample. The specimen was peripheral blood, collected 28 days after the second AZD1222 dose. These receptors all stem from an adult who received the AZD1222 COVID-19 vaccine.

The chain uses TRBV18 and TRBJ2-7; D assignment may be TRBD1 or TRBD2 (5 bases each). This CDR3 is built from 16 residues. Germline-derived CDR1 and CDR2 are KGHSH and LQKENI. Trimming cost V 3 bases and J 7 bases, with 22 bases left between them. CDR3 loop: CASSPTDGVLIWEQYF. CDR3 nucleotide sequence: TGTGCCAGCTCACCGACAGACGGGGTATTGATCTGGGAGCAGTACTTC.

This clone was observed a single time. The rearrangement joins TRBV6-5 to TRBJ2-7; maybe TRBD1 (6 bases). The CDR3 has 15 residues. Trimming removed 3 bases at V and 0 bases at J, with 12 bases between. Germline lookup yields CDR1 MNHEY and CDR2 SVGAGI. The CDR3 here is CASSYAGTYSYEQYF. As DNA, the CDR3 is TGTGCCAGCAGTTATGCCGGGACATACTCCTACGAGCAGTACTTC.

This sequence joins TRBV6-5 and TRBJ2-7, with a tentative D call TRBD2 (6 bases). The length of the CDR3 is 12 residues. V shed 6 bases and J shed 0 bases, with 6 bases lying between them. Germline CDR1 reads MNHEY; CDR2 reads SVGAGI. CDR3: CASRDYSYEQYF. CDR3 DNA: TGTGCCAGCAGGGACTACTCCTACGAGCAGTACTTC.

The V gene is TRBV5-4, the J gene TRBJ1-4; D is possibly TRBD1 (6 bases). This CDR3 region has 13 residues. V shed 2 bases and J shed 13 bases, with 15 bases lying between them. CDR1 and CDR2 from the germline V gene are SGHNT and YYREEE (reference sequence). The CDR3 sequence: CASSLGPGGPLFF. The CDR3 DNA reads TGTGCCAGCAGCTTAGGGCCGGGGGGGCCACTGTTTTTT.

This chain connects TRBV11-2 to TRBJ1-6; D gene unclear. CDR1 SGHAT and CDR2 FQNNGV come from the germline V gene. This CDR3 is 12 amino acids long. V was pared by 0 bases and J by 8 bases, with 2 bases between. CDR3 protein: CASSLDYSPLHF. For the CDR3, the DNA is TGTGCCAGCAGCTTAGATTATTCACCCCTCCACTTT. The full variable domain, with the rest looked up from reference TRBV11-2 and TRBJ1-6, is EAGVAQSPRYKIIEKRQSVAFWCNPISGHATLYWYQQILGQGPKLLIQFQNNGVVDDSQLPKDRFSAERLKGVDSTLKIQPAKLEDSAVYLCASSLDYSPLHFGNGTRLTVT.

This clone occurred once. The chain carries TRBV7-2 and TRBJ1-2, with D unresolved. The germline V and J ends were trimmed by 1 base and 7 bases, with 16 bases remaining between them. Germline V CDR1 and CDR2: SGHTA, FQGNSA. The CDR3 loop spans 15 amino acids. CDR3 loop: CASSLVTGSDFGYTF. The CDR3 nucleotides read TGTGCCAGCAGCTTAGTTACGGGGTCTGATTTTGGCTACACCTTC.

This clone was observed once. The J gene is TRBJ2-2, the V gene TRBV5-1; the match to TRBD2 covers 14 bases. The CDR3 consists of 20 residues. Germline loops: CDR1 SGHRS, CDR2 YFSETQ. V dropped 1 base and J dropped 6; count of bases not matched to a gene: 14. The CDR3 DNA reads TGCGCCAGCAGCTTGCTCTCCGGGACTAGCGGGAGTAGGAGAGCCGGGGAGCTGTTTTTT. Encoded protein: CASSLLSGTSGSRRAGELFF.

This clone appeared a single time. The V call is TRBV27, the J call TRBJ2-2; D unresolved. The length of the CDR3 is 13 residues. V was clipped by 6 bases and J by 6 bases, with 11 bases between them. Looked up from germline, CDR1 is MNHEY and CDR2 is SMNVEV (reference sequence). The CDR3 protein is CASRPPSAGELFF. In DNA form, the CDR3 reads TGTGCCAGCAGACCCCCCTCCGCCGGGGAGCTGTTTTTT.

The gene calls are TRBV2 and TRBJ2-3; tentative D call: TRBD2 (6 bases). Germline V CDR1 and CDR2: SNHLY, FYNNEI. The CDR3 totals 14 residues. Trimming shortened V by 4 bases and J by 5 bases, and 13 bases separated the two germline ends. CDR3: CASSADRGIDTQYF. CDR3 nucleotides: TGTGCCAGCAGTGCAGATCGCGGGATAGATACGCAGTATTTT.

The V gene is TRBV30, the J gene TRBJ1-4; tentative D call: TRBD1 (6 bases). There are 16 residues in the CDR3. The ends were cut back, 0 bases at V and 10 bases at J, with 21 bases in the middle. Germline CDR1 is GTSNPN and CDR2 is SVGIG (reference sequence). The CDR3 loop reads CAWSVFRAGETGKLFF. In DNA form, the CDR3 reads TGTGCCTGGAGTGTATTTAGGGCAGGGGAAACTGGAAAACTGTTTTTT.

The chain is built from TRBV28 and TRBJ1-1; D uncertain. The CDR3 extends over 13 amino acids. The germline V and J ends were trimmed by 6 bases and 5 bases, with 13 bases remaining between them. The germline V gene encodes CDR1 MDHEN and CDR2 SYDVKM. The CDR3 DNA reads as TGTGCCAGCAGCTCACGTCTGAGGACTGAAGCTTTCTTT. Encoded protein: CASSSRLRTEAFF. Full variable domain (rest looked up from reference TRBV28 and TRBJ1-1): DVKVTQSSRYLVKRTGEKVFLECVQDMDHENMFWYRQDPGLGLRLIYFSYDVKMKEKGDIPEGYSVSREKKERFSLILESASTNQTSMYLCASSSRLRTEAFFGQGTRLTVV.

The chain uses TRBV18 and TRBJ1-2, with D maybe TRBD1 (6 bases). The length of the CDR3 is 16 residues. In germline, CDR1 is KGHSH, CDR2 LQKENI. V dropped 3 bases and J dropped 4 bases, with 18 bases sitting between them. The CDR3 DNA follows: TGTGCCAGCTCACCTAGCGGACAGTCCGTGGGCTATGGCTACACCTTC. Its protein is CASSPSGQSVGYGYTF.

This CDR3 is CASSQFKGGYGYTF. CDR3 DNA sequence: TGTGCCAGCAGCCAATTTAAGGGGGGCTATGGCTACACCTTC. The chain is built from TRBV14 and TRBJ1-2, with a tentative D call TRBD1 (6 bases). CDR1 SGHDN and CDR2 FVKESK come from the germline V gene. This CDR3 contains 14 residues. The V gene lost 2 bases and the J gene lost 4 bases, with 11 bases spanning the gap.

The chain employs TRBV27 and TRBJ2-1, with TRBD2 matching 8 bases. This CDR3 contains 13 residues. The germline CDR1 and CDR2 sequences are MNHEY and SMNVEV (reference sequence). V was clipped by 3 bases and J by 13 bases; unmatched bases: 8. The CDR3 DNA is TGTGCCAGCAGTTTGTCCCGGGAGGGCCGTCAGTTCTTC. Amino acids: CASSLSREGRQFF.

J is TRBJ1-5 and V is TRBV30, with D possibly matching TRBD1 (5 bases). This CDR3 has 12 amino acids. Trimming pared 5 bases from V and 1 base from J, leaving 6 bases between. Germline V gene sequence: CDR1 GTSNPN, CDR2 SVGIG (reference sequence). The CDR3 DNA sequence: TGTGCCTGGCGACAGAGCAATCAGCCCCAGCATTTT. This gives the protein CAWRQSNQPQHF.

The chain uses TRBV27 and TRBJ2-3, with 8 bases identical to TRBD2. Germline V lookup: CDR1 MNHEY, CDR2 SMNVEV (reference sequence). CDR3 length: 17 amino acids. Unmatched junction bases numbered 12, after V lost 6 bases and J lost 1 base. CDR3 amino acids: CASRPSGRHVGTDTQYF. The CDR3 nucleotides read TGTGCCAGCAGACCAAGCGGGAGACACGTGGGCACAGATACGCAGTATTTT.